The clone carrying this TCR beta chain was detected many times. This specimen belongs to a study of T cells in Graves' hyperthyroidism and ophthalmopathy. RNA transcripts were the template for amplifying TCR beta CDR3 regions. The HTBI primer set was used in a first-round RT-PCR of the TCR CDR3. TCRdb reprocessed the multiplex PCR reads via MiXCR and lists one record per CDR3 protein. Of hundreds of thousands of distinct CDR3 sequences listed, over 35% are singletons. V was cut by 5 bases and J by 0 bases, with 11 bases left in between. The CDR3 is 14 amino acids. The germline CDR1 and CDR2 sequences are SGHTA and FQGNSA.

This receptor was obtained from a man between 18 and 35 years old with Graves' hyperthyroidism. What was sequenced was blood. This chain links TRBV7-2 with TRBJ2-7; D may correspond to TRBD1 or TRBD2 (5 bases each). The DNA of the CDR3 is TGTGCCAGCAGCCCGGGGACGGGCTCCTACGAGCAGTACTTC. Encoded protein: CASSPGTGSYEQYF.